This entry concerns a single T cell receptor beta chain. Its matching antigen is unknown. The record originates from a study of cytomegalovirus exposure and HLA in healthy donors. Regarding the study as a whole: Some TCR beta chains (around 160 of them) were listed as cytomegalovirus-associated.

Repertoires were generated with immunoSEQ multiplex PCR, while TCRdb's copy carries only in-frame clones and drops some. Counted here are roughly 120,000 clones, roughly nine tenths occurring once; the ten biggest clones make up around 3.3%. Per germline, CDR1 MNHEY and CDR2 SMNVEV (reference sequence). The CDR3 contains 15 residues. Trimming pared 6 bases from V and 0 bases from J, leaving 12 bases between. The chain is built from TRBV27 and TRBJ2-1; D is unresolved. Sequenced input: PBMCs. The receptor's source is a man aged 25-40 years in good health and CMV-seronegative. CDR3 sequence: CASSPDADSYNEQFF. DNA for the CDR3: TGTGCCAGCAGCCCAGATGCGGACTCCTACAATGAGCAGTTCTTC.